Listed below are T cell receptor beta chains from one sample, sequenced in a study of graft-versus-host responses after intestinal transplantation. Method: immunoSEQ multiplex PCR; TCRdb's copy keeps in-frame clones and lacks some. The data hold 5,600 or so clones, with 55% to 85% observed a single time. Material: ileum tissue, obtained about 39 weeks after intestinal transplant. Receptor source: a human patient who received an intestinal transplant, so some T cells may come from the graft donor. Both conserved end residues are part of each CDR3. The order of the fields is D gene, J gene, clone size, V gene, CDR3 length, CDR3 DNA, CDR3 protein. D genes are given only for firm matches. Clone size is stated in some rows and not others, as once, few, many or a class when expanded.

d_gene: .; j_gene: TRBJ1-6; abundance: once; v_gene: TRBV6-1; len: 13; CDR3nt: TGTGCCAGTACCAAACAGGTCAATTCACCCCTCCACTTT; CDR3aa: CASTKQVNSPLHF
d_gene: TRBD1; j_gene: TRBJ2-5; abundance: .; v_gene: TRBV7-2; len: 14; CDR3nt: TGTGCCAGCAGCTTAGAGGGGGCAAAAGAGACCCAGTACTTC; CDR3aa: CASSLEGAKETQYF
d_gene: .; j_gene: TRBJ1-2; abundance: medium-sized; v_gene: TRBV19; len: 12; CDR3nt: TGTGCCAGTAGCAGACAAAACTATGGCTACACCTTC; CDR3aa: CASSRQNYGYTF
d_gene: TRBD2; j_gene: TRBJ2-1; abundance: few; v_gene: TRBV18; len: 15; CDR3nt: TGTGCCAGCTCATCGGGACTAGCGGGATCCAATGAGCAGTTCTTC; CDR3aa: CASSSGLAGSNEQFF
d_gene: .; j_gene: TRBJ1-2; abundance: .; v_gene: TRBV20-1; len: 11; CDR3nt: TGCAGTGCAGGCATAGCAGCTGGCTACACCTTC; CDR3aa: CSAGIAAGYTF
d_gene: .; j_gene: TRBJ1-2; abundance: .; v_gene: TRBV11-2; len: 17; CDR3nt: TGTGCCAGCAGCTTAGTTAAACAGGGTTTTCTATACTATGGCTACACCTTC; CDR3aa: CASSLVKQGFLYYGYTF
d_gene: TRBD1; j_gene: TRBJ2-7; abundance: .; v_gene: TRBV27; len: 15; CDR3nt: TGTGCCAGCAGTTTGGACAGGGGAGGAACCTACGAGCAGTACTTC; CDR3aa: CASSLDRGGTYEQYF
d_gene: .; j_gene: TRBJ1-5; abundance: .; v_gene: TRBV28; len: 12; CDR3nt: TGTGCCAGCAGTGTGACAGATCAGCCCCAGCATTTT; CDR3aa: CASSVTDQPQHF
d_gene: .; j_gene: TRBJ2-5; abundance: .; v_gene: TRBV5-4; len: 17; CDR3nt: TGTGCCAGCAGCTCGCCCTTCAGCACAGGTAGAAGGGTGACCCAGTACTTC; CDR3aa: CASSSPFSTGRRVTQYF
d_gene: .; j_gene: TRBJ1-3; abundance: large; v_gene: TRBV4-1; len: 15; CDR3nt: TGCGCCAGCAGCCAAGAACGGGGGGCCGGAAACACCATATATTTT; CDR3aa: CASSQERGAGNTIYF
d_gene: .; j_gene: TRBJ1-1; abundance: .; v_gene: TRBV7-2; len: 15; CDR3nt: TGTGCCAGCAGCTTGCAGGGACACTTGAACACTGAAGCTTTCTTT; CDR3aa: CASSLQGHLNTEAFF
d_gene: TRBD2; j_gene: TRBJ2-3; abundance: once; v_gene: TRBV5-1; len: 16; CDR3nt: TGCGCCAGCAGCCTGGAGGCGGGAGTTAGGGCAGATACGCAGTATTTT; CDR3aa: CASSLEAGVRADTQYF
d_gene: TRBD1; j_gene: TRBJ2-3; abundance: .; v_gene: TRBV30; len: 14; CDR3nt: TGTGCCTGGACCCAGGGGGCGCAGAAAGATACGCAGTATTTT; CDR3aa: CAWTQGAQKDTQYF
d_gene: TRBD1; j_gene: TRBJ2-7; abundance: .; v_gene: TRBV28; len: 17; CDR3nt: TGTGCCAGCAGAGGACCCCGACCGAGGACAGGCAGGTACGAGCAGTACTTC; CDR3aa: CASRGPRPRTGRYEQYF
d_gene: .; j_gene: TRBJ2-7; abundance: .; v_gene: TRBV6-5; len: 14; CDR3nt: TGTGCCAGCAGTACGGGACATAGGCTTTACGAGCAGTACTTC; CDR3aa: CASSTGHRLYEQYF
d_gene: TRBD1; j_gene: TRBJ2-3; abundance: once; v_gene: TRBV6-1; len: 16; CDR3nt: TGTGCCAGCAGTCAAGACAGGGGGCGAGGCACAGATACGCAGTATTTT; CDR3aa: CASSQDRGRGTDTQYF
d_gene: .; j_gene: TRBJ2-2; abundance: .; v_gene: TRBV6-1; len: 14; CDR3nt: TGTGCCAGCAGTGGGCGGGGAGACACCGGGGAGCTGTTTTTT; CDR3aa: CASSGRGDTGELFF
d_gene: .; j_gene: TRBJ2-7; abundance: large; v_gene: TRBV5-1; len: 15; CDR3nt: TGCGCCAGCAGCCCGGAGATCGTGGGCGGGTACGAGCAGTACTTC; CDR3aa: CASSPEIVGGYEQYF
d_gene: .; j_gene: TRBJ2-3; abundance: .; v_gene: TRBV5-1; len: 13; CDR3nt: TGCGCCAGCAGCTTGGCCGGCACAGATACGCAGTATTTT; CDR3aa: CASSLAGTDTQYF
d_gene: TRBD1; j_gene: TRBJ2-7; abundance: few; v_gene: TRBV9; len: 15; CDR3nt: TGTGCCAGCAGCGTAGGGACAGGAGCGGCCTACGAGCAGTACTTC; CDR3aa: CASSVGTGAAYEQYF
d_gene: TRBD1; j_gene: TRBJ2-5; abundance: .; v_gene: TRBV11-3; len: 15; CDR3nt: TGTGCCAGCAGCTTAGGGGACAGGTTCCAAGAGACCCAGTACTTC; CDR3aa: CASSLGDRFQETQYF